The 14 T cell receptor beta chains presented below share a single source sample, sequenced in a study of CD8+ T cells in alopecia areata. The treatment here: oral pan-JAK inhibitor, 5-10 mg twice daily. Sequencing relied on a cDNA template that was reverse transcribed from extracted RNA. Sequencing used immunoSEQ multiplex PCR; TCRdb keeps in-frame clones, though not all of them. The repertoire holds fewer than 250,000 clones, with roughly 44% as singletons. The specimen comprised CD4+ T cells sorted from blood, sampled at roughly week 38, from a patient treated with tofacitinib. These receptors were collected from a human donor with alopecia areata.

The chain has TRBV11-2 and TRBJ1-2; maybe TRBD1 (5 bases). CDR3 length: 13 residues. CDR1 is SGHAT, CDR2 FQNNGV, per germline. Trimming removed 8 bases at V and 3 bases at J, with 13 bases between. This chain's CDR3 is CASQRGGDYGYTF. For the CDR3, the DNA is TGTGCCAGCCAGCGGGGAGGGGACTATGGCTACACCTTC.

Only a few counts were recorded for this clone. The gene calls are TRBV11-2 and TRBJ1-1, with D maybe TRBD1 (6 bases). The CDR3 is 16 residues long. V was shortened by 4 bases and J by 5 bases, with 20 bases between the two germline ends. Germline V gene sequence: CDR1 SGHAT, CDR2 FQNNGV. The CDR3 DNA sequence: TGTGCCAGCAGCTCCATTTCGACAGGCGGTAATACTGAAGCTTTCTTT. Its protein product is CASSSISTGGNTEAFF.

The CDR3 DNA reads as TGTGCCTGGAATCGTCCCCCCGGGGAGCTGTTTTTT. Amino acids: CAWNRPPGELFF. This rearrangement joins TRBV30 to TRBJ2-2; no clear D gene. CDR1 and CDR2 from the germline V gene are GTSNPN and SVGIG (reference sequence). There are 12 residues in the CDR3. V gave up 4 bases and J gave up 6 bases, with 9 bases separating them.

The chain couples TRBV29-1 to TRBJ2-7, with TRBD2 as a possible D gene (6 bases). Trimming took off 2 bases at V and 1 base at J, with 12 bases between the two ends. Germline V lookup: CDR1 SQVTM, CDR2 ANQGSEA. The CDR3 is made up of 14 amino acids. As DNA, the CDR3 is TGCAGCGTTGAAAAGGGAGGAGGATCCTACGAGCAGTACTTC. Its protein is CSVEKGGGSYEQYF.

This clone appeared once. Other nucleotide sequences from this sample produce the same CDR3. This chain connects TRBV30 to TRBJ2-3; D is unresolved. The germline gives CDR1 GTSNPN, CDR2 SVGIG (reference sequence). V was clipped by 0 bases and J by 4 bases, with 5 bases between them. This CDR3 is 12 amino acids long. This chain's CDR3 is CAWSVLSDTQYF. The CDR3 region has the DNA TGTGCCTGGAGTGTACTGTCAGATACGCAGTATTTT.

This clone occurred a few times. This sequence joins TRBV29-1 and TRBJ2-3; 7 bases map to TRBD2. The V segment lost 0 bases and the J segment 0 bases; nucleotides outside the gene matches: 6. The germline CDR1 and CDR2 sequences are SQVTM and ANQGSEA. The CDR3 consists of 16 residues. This chain's CDR3 is CSVEERASGSTDTQYF. Written as DNA, the CDR3 is TGCAGCGTTGAAGAGCGGGCTAGCGGAAGCACAGATACGCAGTATTTT.

This clone was seen a few times. The chain carries TRBV27 and TRBJ2-7; 14 nucleotides agree with TRBD2. The trim removed 6 bases at V and 2 bases at J, leaving 12 bases unmatched. The germline gives CDR1 MNHEY, CDR2 SMNVEV (reference sequence). CDR3 length: 18 residues. The CDR3 nucleotides are TGTGCCAGCAGCCCCACCGGGACTAGCGGGAGTTTGACCTACGAGCAGTACTTC. Residues: CASSPTGTSGSLTYEQYF.

In this sample, this clone turned up many times. The rearrangement joins TRBV6-5 to TRBJ2-7, with TRBD1 matching 7 bases. With V trimmed by 2 bases and J by 6 bases, 7 bases remained unmatched. The CDR3 sequence is 14 residues long. CDR1 is MNHEY and CDR2 is SVGAGI in the germline V gene. CDR3 nucleotide sequence: TGTGCCAGCAGTTACACCCCACAGGGGCCCGAGCAGTACTTC. This encodes CASSYTPQGPEQYF.

This clone was recorded a few times. J is TRBJ1-2 and V is TRBV29-1, with TRBD1 identical over 8 bases. V was pared by 2 bases and J by 8 bases, with 13 bases of the junction left unmatched. Germline-derived CDR1 and CDR2 are SQVTM and ANQGSEA. There are 15 residues in the CDR3. The CDR3 coding sequence is TGCAGCGTTGAATGGTCCCCCGGGACAGGCTTAGGCTACACCTTC. Translation: CSVEWSPGTGLGYTF.

The rearrangement links TRBV6-5 to TRBJ1-5; perhaps TRBD1 as D (6 bases). CDR1 is MNHEY and CDR2 is SVGAGI in the germline V gene. Trimming took 7 bases from V and 6 from J, leaving 19 bases between them. CDR3 length: 15 residues. The CDR3 spells CASTGGRGRFQPQHF. CDR3 DNA: TGTGCCAGCACCGGGGGCAGGGGAAGGTTTCAGCCCCAGCATTTT.

A remark on this clone: The junction shows a germline mismatch at one end, possibly a read error. V gene TRBV29-1 combines with J gene TRBJ2-3, with 12 nucleotides matching TRBD1. The CDR3 is made up of 16 amino acids. Germline assignment: CDR1 SQVTM and CDR2 ANQGSEA. The CDR3: CSVEVDPGQGAGTQYF. CDR3 nucleotide sequence: TGCAGCGTGGAAGTGGACCCGGGACAGGGGGCGGGTACGCAGTATTTT.

This chain connects TRBV18 to TRBJ2-2, with 7 bases fitting TRBD1. V was pared by 6 bases and J by 0 bases, with 4 bases of the junction left unmatched. CDR1 and CDR2 (germline): KGHSH, LQKENI. The CDR3 sequence is 15 residues long. In nucleotides, the CDR3 is TGTGCCAGCTCGATAGGACAGGCGAACACCGGGGAGCTGTTTTTT. Amino acids: CASSIGQANTGELFF.

The chain joins TRBV2 to TRBJ1-1, with 8 bases fitting TRBD1. From germline, CDR1 is SNHLY and CDR2 FYNNEI. This CDR3 has 15 residues. The J segment lost 2 bases and the V segment lost 7 bases, leaving 9 bases of the junction unmatched. This CDR3 is CASTGQGVPNTEAFF. CDR3 in DNA: TGTGCCAGCACAGGACAGGGCGTACCCAACACTGAAGCTTTCTTT. Full variable domain (remainder filled in from reference TRBV2 and TRBJ1-1): EPEVTQTPSHQVTQMGQEVILRCVPISNHLYFYWYRQILGQKVEFLVSFYNNEISEKSEIFDDQFSVERPDGSNFTLKIRSTKLEDSAMYFCASTGQGVPNTEAFFGQGTRLTVV.

The table lists this clone with a few counts. This sequence joins TRBV10-3 and TRBJ1-1, with D possibly matching TRBD1 (6 bases). V shed 3 bases and J shed 3 bases, with 11 bases lying between them. Germline CDR1 ENHRY, CDR2 SYGVKD. The CDR3 runs 14 residues. CDR3 bases: TGTGCCATCAGTGAATTTGGGGGGCACACTGAAGCTTTCTTT. Residues: CAISEFGGHTEAFF.